This T cell receptor (beta chain) comes out of a study of shared clonotypes between healthy human individuals. Germline V gives CDR1 SGHTA, CDR2 FQGNSA. This CDR3 comprises 15 residues. Between the trimmed V and J ends, which lost 0 bases and 2 bases, there was a span of 11 bases. The assay was immunoSEQ multiplex PCR, and TCRdb's table has in-frame clones only and misses some. The data show 2 million to 3 million clones, with over 85% seen just once and 0.14% held by the top ten. The rearrangement joins TRBV7-2 to TRBJ2-7; D assignment may be TRBD1 or TRBD2 (6 bases each). The TCR comes from a young man in good health. Input material: naive CD4+ T cells sorted from blood. Subset reported: CD45RA+ positively selected. CDR3 nucleotides: TGTGCCAGCAGCTTAGCGCGGGACAACCCCTACGAGCAGTACTTC. Protein: CASSLARDNPYEQYF.